Here is one T cell receptor beta chain with its context. Its antigen is still unknown. PCR primers comprised 60 Vbeta and 13 Jbeta primers. Method: immunoSEQ multiplex PCR; TCRdb's copy keeps in-frame clones and lacks some. Of about 89,000 clones listed, under 80% are singletons. This specimen comes from a study of cytomegalovirus exposure and HLA in healthy donors. Study-level information: Among several hundred genotyped donors, approximately 80% fell in the Caucasian-associated ancestry cluster. Findings of the study overall: It emerged from a later analysis that several of the most significant clusters appeared to be linked to common viral pathogens. Researchers left out some V segments, among them TRBV6-2 and TRBV6-3, as indistinguishable. The majority of CMV-associated TCR beta chains were reported as apparently HLA-restricted in a later analysis.

Trimming removed 8 bases at V and 2 bases at J, with 7 bases between. Germline-derived CDR1 and CDR2 are MNHGY and SAAAGT. The CDR3 is 11 residues long. The clonotype originates from a woman aged 30 to 39 in good health and CMV-seronegative. Material: PBMCs. V is TRBV6-8 and J is TRBJ2-7; D is undetermined. CDR3 sequence (DNA): TGTGCCAGCGCTAGGACCTACGAGCAGTACTTC. Residues: CASARTYEQYF.